Shown below are 6 T cell receptor beta chains from a single sample sequenced in a study of cytomegalovirus exposure and HLA in healthy donors. Amplification used 60 Vbeta primers and 13 Jbeta primers. Profiling relied on immunoSEQ multiplex PCR, and the TCRdb table lists in-frame clones only, not all of them. In the table there are roughly 140,000 clones, more than 70% of which are singletons. Material: PBMCs. Receptors originate from a woman in her forties or fifties in good health and CMV-seronegative.

This clone was found once. J is TRBJ1-4 and V is TRBV7-2; 9 bases align to TRBD1. V shed 6 bases, J shed 5 bases, and the junction held 4 bases outside the gene matches. The CDR3 covers 14 residues. Germline CDR1 reads SGHTA; CDR2 reads FQGNSA. The CDR3 protein is CASRGDRANEKLFF. CDR3 DNA sequence: TGTGCCAGCAGAGGGGACAGGGCAAATGAAAAACTGTTTTTT. The variable domain in full, completed from reference TRBV7-2 and TRBJ1-4, reads GAGVSQSPSNKVTEKGKDVELRCDPISGHTALYWYRQSLGQGLEFLIYFQGNSAPDKSGLPSDRFSAERTGGSVSTLTIQRTQQEDSAVYLCASRGDRANEKLFFGSGTQLSVL.

This chain connects TRBV6-6 to TRBJ2-3; 8 bases are shared with TRBD1. V shed 4 bases and J 3 bases; nucleotides not matched to a gene: 6. CDR1 and CDR2 (germline): MNHNY, SVGAGI (reference sequence). There are 15 residues in the CDR3. CDR3 sequence: CASSSGQVVTDTQYF. The CDR3, as DNA: TGTGCCAGCAGTTCGGGACAGGTGGTTACAGATACGCAGTATTTT.

This clone was recorded a few times. V is TRBV6-5 and J is TRBJ2-2; D perhaps matches TRBD1 (5 bases). The CDR3 length is 16 residues. The ends were cut back, 4 bases at V and 1 base at J, with 13 bases in the middle. CDR1 and CDR2 (germline): MNHEY, SVGAGI. Here the CDR3 DNA reads TGTGCCAGCAGTTTTTTGGGGCCTCGGAACACCGGGGAGCTGTTTTTT. This codes for CASSFLGPRNTGELFF.

This sequence joins TRBV2 and TRBJ1-4; D might be TRBD1 (5 bases). V gave up 7 bases and J gave up 0 bases, with 15 bases separating them. The CDR3 sequence is 16 residues long. The germline CDR1 and CDR2 sequences are SNHLY and FYNNEI. The CDR3 loop reads CASKGPALATNEKLFF. The CDR3 nucleotides read TGTGCCAGCAAGGGGCCAGCACTTGCAACTAATGAAAAACTGTTTTTT.

The chain is built from TRBV6-5 and TRBJ2-1; TRBD2 matches at 7 bases. The CDR3 has 13 amino acids. Germline CDR1 and CDR2: MNHEY and SVGAGI. The ends lost 4 bases at V and 10 bases at J; junction bases unmatched: 7. CDR3 coding DNA: TGTGCCAGCAGTTGGGACCCGGGAGGCGAGCAGTTCTTC. This sequence encodes CASSWDPGGEQFF.

The rearrangement uses TRBV7-9 and TRBJ1-6; possibly TRBD1 for D (5 bases). CDR1 SEHNR and CDR2 FQNEAQ come from the germline V gene (reference sequence). Trimming left V 4 bases short and J 7 bases short, with 8 bases between. The CDR3 runs to 13 residues. CDR3 residues: CASSSTANSPLHF. In nucleotides, the CDR3 is TGTGCCAGCAGCTCGACAGCCAATTCACCCCTCCACTTT.